The rows below give T cell receptor beta chains drawn from one sample of a study of T cells in Graves' hyperthyroidism and ophthalmopathy. TCRdb reanalysed the multiplex PCR reads using MiXCR and keeps one entry per CDR3 protein. The sample shows about 590,000 distinct CDR3 sequences, more than 15% of them seen only once. Sequences were obtained from blood. These receptors were collected from a woman in her twenties or thirties with Graves' hyperthyroidism. The CDR3 runs from the conserved cysteine through the conserved F or W. The D gene is left open where the match is weak. Rows give clone size only sometimes, using once, few, many, or a class for an expanded clone.

CDR3nt: TGTGCCAGTAGTATCGGTGTAAATGAGCAGTTCTTC
CDR3aa: CASSIGVNEQFF
j_gene: TRBJ2-1
abundance: .
d_gene: .
v_gene: TRBV19

CDR3nt: TGTGCCAGCAGCCGGGGACAGAACTATGGCTACACCTTC
CDR3aa: CASSRGQNYGYTF
j_gene: TRBJ1-2
abundance: many
d_gene: TRBD1
v_gene: TRBV3-1

CDR3nt: TGTGCCAGTAGTATTGGGGGGTTAGCGGGAGGGGAGACCCAGTACTTC
CDR3aa: CASSIGGLAGGETQYF
j_gene: TRBJ2-5
abundance: few
d_gene: TRBD2
v_gene: TRBV19

CDR3nt: TGTGCCAGCAGCCCAGACGGGACGAACACTGAAGCTTTCTTT
CDR3aa: CASSPDGTNTEAFF
j_gene: TRBJ1-1
abundance: many
d_gene: .
v_gene: TRBV6-1

CDR3nt: TGTGCCAGCAGTTACCTTGGGGGGGGCAAGTCAGGATGGGGACAACGCGTTGAAAAACTGTTTTTT
CDR3aa: CASSYLGGGKSGWGQRVEKLFF
j_gene: TRBJ1-4
abundance: many
d_gene: .
v_gene: TRBV6-1

CDR3nt: TGTGCCAGCGGCTCCGCCGGGGCAGGGGACTACGAGCAGTACTTC
CDR3aa: CASGSAGAGDYEQYF
j_gene: TRBJ2-7
abundance: .
d_gene: .
v_gene: TRBV6-1

CDR3nt: TGTGCCAGCAGCTTAGAGGCGGTCACGAACACTGAAGCTTTCTTT
CDR3aa: CASSLEAVTNTEAFF
j_gene: TRBJ1-1
abundance: many
d_gene: .
v_gene: TRBV7-9

CDR3nt: TGTGCCAGCAGCGACTCAGGGGCGTTTCTTGGGCAGTACTTC
CDR3aa: CASSDSGAFLGQYF
j_gene: TRBJ2-7
abundance: .
d_gene: .
v_gene: TRBV6-2/TRBV6-3

CDR3nt: TGTGCCAGCAGCCAGACTAGCGTACCCCACGAGCAGTACTTC
CDR3aa: CASSQTSVPHEQYF
j_gene: TRBJ2-7
abundance: .
d_gene: TRBD2
v_gene: TRBV6-1

CDR3nt: TGTGCCAGCAGCCGGACGCATGCTTACGAGCAGTACTTC
CDR3aa: CASSRTHAYEQYF
j_gene: TRBJ2-7
abundance: few
d_gene: .
v_gene: TRBV5-8

CDR3nt: TGTGCCAGCAGCGTAGTCGGGGGCACAGGGAATGCTTACAATGAGCAGTTCTTC
CDR3aa: CASSVVGGTGNAYNEQFF
j_gene: TRBJ2-1
abundance: .
d_gene: .
v_gene: TRBV5-1